This TCR beta chain was retrieved from a study of T-cell memory formation after mild COVID-19. Findings of the study overall: Whether second-wave clones peaking at day 37 were SARS-CoV-2 specific went unconfirmed.

TCRdb fed the 5' RACE reads into MiXCR, producing one record per CDR3 protein. This table holds just under 150,000 distinct CDR3 sequences, around 5.8% found once. This clonotype was picked up many times. Its matching antigen is unknown. The CDR3 runs 12 residues. V was shortened by 2 bases and J by 5 bases, with 9 bases between the two germline ends. Germline-derived CDR1 and CDR2 are SQVTM and ANQGSEA. Sequences were obtained from PBMCs or a T cell subset sorted from them (not recorded which). This receptor was identified in an adult woman who had mild COVID-19 (a few samples of this study predate the infection). Cell type and time point are not known. This rearrangement joins TRBV29-1 to TRBJ1-1, with TRBD1 as a possible D gene (5 bases). In DNA, the CDR3 is TGCAGCGTTGAAAAGGGGTGGACTGAAGCTTTCTTT. The encoded protein is CSVEKGWTEAFF.